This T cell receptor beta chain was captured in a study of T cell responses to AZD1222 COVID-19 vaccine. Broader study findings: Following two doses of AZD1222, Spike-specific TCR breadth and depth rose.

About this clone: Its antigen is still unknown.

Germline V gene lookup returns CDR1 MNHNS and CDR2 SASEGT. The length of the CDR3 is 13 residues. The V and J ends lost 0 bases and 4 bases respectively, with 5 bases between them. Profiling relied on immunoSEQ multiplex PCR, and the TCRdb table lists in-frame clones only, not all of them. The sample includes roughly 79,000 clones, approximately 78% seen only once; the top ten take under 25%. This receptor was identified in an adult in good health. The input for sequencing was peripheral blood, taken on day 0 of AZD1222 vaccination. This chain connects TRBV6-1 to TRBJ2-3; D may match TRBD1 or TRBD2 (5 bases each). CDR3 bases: TGTGCCAGCAGTGAAGCGGGGGCAGATACGCAGTATTTT. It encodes CASSEAGADTQYF.